A selection of T cell receptor beta chains follows, all from one sample in a study of Ad26.COV2.S vaccination and SARS-CoV-2 variants. Some clones are missing from TCRdb's copy, which holds only in-frame ones; the method was immunoSEQ multiplex PCR. The top ten hold approximately 1.9% of the sample, which has some 320,000 clones, about 86% seen once. Sequences were derived from peripheral blood, sampled in a trial of Ad26.COV2.S vaccine versus placebo. These receptors all stem from a person aged 18-60 years who received the Ad26.COV2.S COVID-19 vaccine or a placebo. Each CDR3 is given with its conserved first and last residue. The D gene is left open where the match is weak. Some rows mark clone size as missing; the rest say once, few, many or name a class of expanded clone.

abundance | j_gene | d_gene | v_gene | CDR3nt | CDR3aa
- | TRBJ2-3 | - | TRBV6-1 | TGTGCCAGCAGTGCGACCCCACAGTTAAGCACAGATCGGGATACGCAGTATTTT | CASSATPQLSTDRDTQYF
- | TRBJ1-2 | - | TRBV5-1 | TGCGCCAGCAGGGGGGGCTATGGCTACACCTTC | CASRGGYGYTF
- | TRBJ2-3 | - | TRBV7-6 | TGTGCCAGCAGCTTACTGGACAGCTTCACAGATACGCAGTATTTT | CASSLLDSFTDTQYF
- | TRBJ1-2 | - | TRBV7-9 | TGTGCCAGCAGCTCACAGGTTTCTGGCTATGGCTACACCTTC | CASSSQVSGYGYTF
- | TRBJ1-2 | TRBD1 | TRBV30 | TGTGCCTGGAGCTCGGCAGGGGGCGTGGATGGCTACACCTTC | CAWSSAGGVDGYTF
- | TRBJ1-2 | - | TRBV6-5 | TGTGCCAGCAGAACCCTCGGGACACAAGCAGGTGGCTACACCTTC | CASRTLGTQAGGYTF
- | TRBJ1-2 | TRBD1 | TRBV6-5 | TGTGCCAGCAGTCAGGGGACAGGGGCCGGCTACACCTTC | CASSQGTGAGYTF
- | TRBJ2-5 | - | TRBV5-1 | TGCGCCAGCAGCACCTCCAGGGTAGGAGAAGAGACCCAGTACTTC | CASSTSRVGEETQYF
- | TRBJ1-2 | TRBD1 | TRBV7-2 | TGTGCCAGCAGCCCAGGGGGAGCTAACTATGGCTACACCTTC | CASSPGGANYGYTF
- | TRBJ1-2 | - | TRBV12-5 | TGTGCTAGCGGGGCCGCTTATGGCTACACCTTC | CASGAAYGYTF
few | TRBJ2-3 | - | TRBV6-2/TRBV6-3 | TGTGCCAGCAGTTCCAGGGTAGAAGATACGCAGTATTTT | CASSSRVEDTQYF
once | TRBJ1-3 | - | TRBV30 | TGTGCCTGGAGTGCGCAGGGAAACACCATATATTTT | CAWSAQGNTIYF
- | TRBJ1-2 | - | TRBV5-6 | TGTGCCAGCAGCATTCGTACAGGGAACTATGGCTACACCTTC | CASSIRTGNYGYTF
few | TRBJ1-2 | TRBD1 | TRBV6-4 | TGTGCCAGCAGTCCGACAGGGAAAAACTATGGCTACACCTTC | CASSPTGKNYGYTF
- | TRBJ1-6 | - | TRBV18 | TGTGCCAGCTCACCATTTGGCCTCGGGGGGGCGAGTGATTCACCCCTCCACTTT | CASSPFGLGGASDSPLHF
- | TRBJ2-2 | TRBD1 | TRBV29-1 | TGCAGCGTGGGGACAGGAGTGGACACCGGGGAGCTGTTTTTT | CSVGTGVDTGELFF
- | TRBJ2-1 | TRBD2 | TRBV7-2 | TGTGCCAGCAGCCTACAAAGCGGGGGCCTCCTAATTAATGAGCAGTTCTTC | CASSLQSGGLLINEQFF
- | TRBJ2-7 | - | TRBV6-5 | TGTGCCAGCGACCGGGACGGGGCCCTCGAGCAGTACTTC | CASDRDGALEQYF
- | TRBJ1-2 | TRBD1 | TRBV25-1 | TGTGCCAGCAGTTGGACAGGGGGCTATGGCTACACCTTC | CASSWTGGYGYTF
- | TRBJ2-6 | - | TRBV5-1 | TGCGCCAGCAGCCAGGACCCAACTAGAACTTTCTCTGGGGCCAACGTCCTGACTTTC | CASSQDPTRTFSGANVLTF
- | TRBJ2-1 | - | TRBV18 | TGTGCCAGCTCACCGCAAAGTAGGGGCAATGAGCAGTTCTTC | CASSPQSRGNEQFF
- | TRBJ1-5 | TRBD1 | TRBV25-1 | TGTGCCAGCAGTGAGGGCGGACAGGGTTTCAATCAGCCCCAGCATTTT | CASSEGGQGFNQPQHF
- | TRBJ2-1 | TRBD2 | TRBV7-3 | TGTGCCAGCAGTCCCTTGAGCGGGGGGGCGTACAATGAGCAGTTCTTC | CASSPLSGGAYNEQFF
- | TRBJ2-1 | - | TRBV30 | TGTGCCTGGAGTACCTCTTACAATGAGCAGTTCTTC | CAWSTSYNEQFF
- | TRBJ2-2 | TRBD2 | TRBV19 | TGTGCCAGTAGTATAGTGTGGATTCGGGTCAGGGAGGGGACCGGGGAGCTGTTTTTT | CASSIVWIRVREGTGELFF
once | TRBJ1-1 | TRBD1 | TRBV6-2/TRBV6-3 | TGTGCCAGCAGTGACCCGGGACAGGGCATCACTGAAGCTTTCTTT | CASSDPGQGITEAFF
- | TRBJ2-2 | - | TRBV7-6 | TGTGCCAGCAGCTTAGGCCTTCAGCAGAACACCGGGGAGCTGTTTTTT | CASSLGLQQNTGELFF
- | TRBJ2-5 | TRBD2 | TRBV4-3 | TGCGCCAGCAGCCCAGTGGGACTAGGAGAGACCCAGTACTTC | CASSPVGLGETQYF
- | TRBJ1-2 | - | TRBV12-2 | TGTGCAAGTCGCTTAGTACTTCGGGGCAACAACTATGGCTACACCTTC | CASRLVLRGNNYGYTF
- | TRBJ2-3 | - | TRBV7-6 | TGTGCCAGCAGCTTAGCGCCCTGGGGTCGCAGGGTCTCAGATACGCAGTATTTT | CASSLAPWGRRVSDTQYF
- | TRBJ2-1 | - | TRBV6-5 | TGTGCCAGCACCCCCGGGAGATTCAATGAGCAGTTCTTC | CASTPGRFNEQFF
- | TRBJ2-5 | - | TRBV11-2 | TGTGCCAGCAGCCCCGGCGTCAAAGAGACCCAGTACTTC | CASSPGVKETQYF
- | TRBJ2-4 | - | TRBV5-6 | TGTGCCAGCAGCTTGGTAGGCGGGGCCCATCAAAAGGATCAGTACTTC | CASSLVGGAHQKDQYF
few | TRBJ1-1 | - | TRBV18 | TGTGCCAGCTCACCTACCCTATCAGGGAACACTGAAGCTTTCTTT | CASSPTLSGNTEAFF
once | TRBJ1-1 | - | TRBV7-2 | TGTGCCAGCAGCCCGAGGGGGGGAGGAACTGAAGCTTTCTTT | CASSPRGGGTEAFF
- | TRBJ2-1 | - | TRBV9 | TGTGCCAGCAGCGTAGATCTTATCAATGAGCAGTTCTTC | CASSVDLINEQFF
- | TRBJ2-5 | - | TRBV7-2 | TGTGCCAGCAGCTTAGCGACTCCTGGGCCGGCCCAGTACTTC | CASSLATPGPAQYF
few | TRBJ1-1 | - | TRBV27 | TGTGCCAGCATTCGAGAAGCTTTCTTT | CASIREAFF
- | TRBJ1-3 | - | TRBV12-3/TRBV12-4 | TGTGCCAGCAGTTACGCGGGGGGAAACACCATATATTTT | CASSYAGGNTIYF
- | TRBJ2-5 | TRBD1 | TRBV9 | TGTGCCAGCAGCGCCTCCGGGACAGGGAGAGAGACCCAGTACTTC | CASSASGTGRETQYF
- | TRBJ2-1 | - | TRBV5-1 | TGCGCCAGCAGCTTGGGCGAGCGCTCCTACAATGAGCAGTTCTTC | CASSLGERSYNEQFF
- | TRBJ2-1 | - | TRBV10-3 | TGTGCCATCAGTGTTGGCAGCTACAATGAGCAGTTCTTC | CAISVGSYNEQFF
once | TRBJ1-6 | - | TRBV4-3 | TGCGCCAGCAGCCAAGATCAACCGGGACTGACTGGTTCACCCCTCCACTTT | CASSQDQPGLTGSPLHF
- | TRBJ1-1 | TRBD1 | TRBV7-9 | TGTGCAATAGGGGGCGCTGAAGCTTTCTTT | CAIGGAEAFF
- | TRBJ2-7 | - | TRBV5-4 | TGTGCCAGCAGTGGGTCCAGGGGCTACGAGCAGTACTTC | CASSGSRGYEQYF
- | TRBJ2-7 | - | TRBV4-1 | TGCGCCAGCAGCCAAGAGGCGCAGGGGTACTCCTACGAGCAGTACTTC | CASSQEAQGYSYEQYF
- | TRBJ1-4 | - | TRBV6-5 | TGTGCCAGCAGTTACTCCCGAAGTACTACTAATGAAAAACTGTTTTTT | CASSYSRSTTNEKLFF
- | TRBJ2-2 | TRBD2 | TRBV5-1 | TGCGCCAGCAGGCCGACAGCTAGCGGCTATAGGGGCACCGGGGAGCTGTTTTTT | CASRPTASGYRGTGELFF
- | TRBJ1-1 | - | TRBV2 | TGTGCCAGCAGTGAAGTTCAGGGGCGCTCAGGGGCTTTCTTT | CASSEVQGRSGAFF